This T cell receptor (beta chain) was obtained from a study of blood T cells in healthy people across ages. As concerns this clonotype: Its antigen is undetermined.

Regarding the study as a whole: Strongly correlated with naive T cell percentage was TCR beta diversity. Diversity figures derived from one million T cells were judged to underestimate the true value. PBMC samples, being unsorted, prevented any conclusive comparison of naive and antigen-experienced cells.

Germline CDR1 is GTSNPN and CDR2 is SVGIG (reference sequence). This CDR3 has 13 residues. V lost 4 bases, J lost 8 bases, and 17 bases lay in between. A second 7 to 11 cycle PCR used barcoded and J-beta primers. TCRdb re-derived calls from the 5' RACE reads in MiXCR, one entry per CDR3 protein. Found here are 800,000 to 1,000,000 distinct CDR3 sequences, around 48% of them singletons; the top ten hold over 10%. The receptor comes from a man aged 25 to 40 in good health. The rearrangement links TRBV30 to TRBJ1-2; maybe TRBD1 (6 bases). The sample comprised blood. In DNA form, the CDR3 reads TGTGCCTGGATGAAGACAGGACTTTACGGCTACACCTTC. This sequence encodes CAWMKTGLYGYTF.